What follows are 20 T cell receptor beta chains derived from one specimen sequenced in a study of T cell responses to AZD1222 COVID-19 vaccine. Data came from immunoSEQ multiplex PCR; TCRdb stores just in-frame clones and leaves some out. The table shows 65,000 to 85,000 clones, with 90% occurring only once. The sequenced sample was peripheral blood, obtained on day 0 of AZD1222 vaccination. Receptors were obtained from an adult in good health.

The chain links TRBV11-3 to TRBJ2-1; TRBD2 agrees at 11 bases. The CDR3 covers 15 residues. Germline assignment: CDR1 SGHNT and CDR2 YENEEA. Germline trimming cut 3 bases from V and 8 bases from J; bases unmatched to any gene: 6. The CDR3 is CASSFDSGGAYEQFF. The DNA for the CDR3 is TGTGCCAGCAGCTTTGATAGCGGGGGGGCATATGAGCAGTTCTTC.

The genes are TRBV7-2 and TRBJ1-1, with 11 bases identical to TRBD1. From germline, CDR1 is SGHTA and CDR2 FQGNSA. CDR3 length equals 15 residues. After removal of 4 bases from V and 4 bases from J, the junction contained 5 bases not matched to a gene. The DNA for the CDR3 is TGTGCCAGCAGCTCTGGTGGGACAGGGGGCACTGAAGCTTTCTTT. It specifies CASSSGGTGGTEAFF.

The CDR3 loop is CASSRDRAYEQYF. The CDR3 coding sequence is TGTGCCAGCAGCCGGGACAGGGCCTACGAGCAGTACTTC. This chain uses TRBV6-2 or TRBV6-3 with TRBJ2-7; 9 bases are a match to TRBD1. V trimming: 6 bases; J trimming: 2 bases; junction bases outside the gene matches: 2. This CDR3 contains 13 residues. In germline, CDR1 is MNHEY, CDR2 SVGEGT.

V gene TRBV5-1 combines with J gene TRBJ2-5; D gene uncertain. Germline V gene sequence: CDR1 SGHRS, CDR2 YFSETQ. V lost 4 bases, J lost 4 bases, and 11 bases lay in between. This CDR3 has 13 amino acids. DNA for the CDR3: TGCGCCAGCAGCGTGGGGTCCTTAGAGACCCAGTACTTC. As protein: CASSVGSLETQYF.

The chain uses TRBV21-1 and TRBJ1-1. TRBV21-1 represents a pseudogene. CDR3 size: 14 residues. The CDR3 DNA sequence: TGTGCCAGCAGCAAACGACTATCGGAGACTGAAGCTTTCTTT. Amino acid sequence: CASSKRLSETEAFF.

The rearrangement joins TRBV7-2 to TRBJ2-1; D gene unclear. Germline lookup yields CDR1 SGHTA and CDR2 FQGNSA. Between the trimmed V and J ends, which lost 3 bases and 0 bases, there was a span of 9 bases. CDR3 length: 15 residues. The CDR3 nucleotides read TGTGCCAGCAGCTTTTCAAGTAGCTCCTACAATGAGCAGTTCTTC. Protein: CASSFSSSSYNEQFF.

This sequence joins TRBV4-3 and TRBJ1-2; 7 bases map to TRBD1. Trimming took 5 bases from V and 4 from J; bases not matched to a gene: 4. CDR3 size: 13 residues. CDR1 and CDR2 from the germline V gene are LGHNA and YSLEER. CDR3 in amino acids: CASSATGPYGYTF. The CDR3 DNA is TGCGCCAGCAGCGCGACAGGGCCCTATGGCTACACCTTC.

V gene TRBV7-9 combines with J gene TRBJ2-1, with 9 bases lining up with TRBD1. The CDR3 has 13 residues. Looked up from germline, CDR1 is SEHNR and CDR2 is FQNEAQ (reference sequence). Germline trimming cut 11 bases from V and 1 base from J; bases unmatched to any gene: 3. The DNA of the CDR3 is TGTGCCGGAGACAGGGGGTCCTACAATGAGCAGTTCTTC. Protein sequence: CAGDRGSYNEQFF.

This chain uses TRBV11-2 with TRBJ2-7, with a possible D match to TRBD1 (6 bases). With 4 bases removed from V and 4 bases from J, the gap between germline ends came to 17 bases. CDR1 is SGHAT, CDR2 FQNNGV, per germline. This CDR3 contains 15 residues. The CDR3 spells CASSSQPGQDYEQYF. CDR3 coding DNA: TGTGCCAGCAGCTCTCAGCCGGGACAAGATTACGAGCAGTACTTC.

CDR3 amino acids: CASSTSSGTQNTEAFF. The CDR3 nucleotides read TGTGCCAGTAGTACCTCATCCGGGACGCAGAACACTGAAGCTTTCTTT. This chain connects TRBV19 to TRBJ1-1; D might be TRBD1 (5 bases). V was clipped by 4 bases and J by 1 base, with 16 bases between them. Germline V gene lookup returns CDR1 LNHDA and CDR2 SQIVND (reference sequence). This CDR3 is built from 16 residues. The full variable domain, its missing parts supplied by reference TRBV19 and TRBJ1-1, is DGGITQSPKYLFRKEGQNVTLSCEQNLNHDAMYWYRQDPGQGLRLIYYSQIVNDFQKGDIAEGYSVSREKKESFPLTVTSAQKNPTAFYLCASSTSSGTQNTEAFFGQGTRLTVV.

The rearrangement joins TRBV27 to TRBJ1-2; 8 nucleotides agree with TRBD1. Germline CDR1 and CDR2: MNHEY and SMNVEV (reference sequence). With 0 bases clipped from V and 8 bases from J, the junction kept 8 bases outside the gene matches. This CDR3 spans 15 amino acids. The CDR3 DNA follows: TGTGCCAGCAGTTTATCGTGGTCGACAGGGGCCGGCTACACCTTC. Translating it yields CASSLSWSTGAGYTF.

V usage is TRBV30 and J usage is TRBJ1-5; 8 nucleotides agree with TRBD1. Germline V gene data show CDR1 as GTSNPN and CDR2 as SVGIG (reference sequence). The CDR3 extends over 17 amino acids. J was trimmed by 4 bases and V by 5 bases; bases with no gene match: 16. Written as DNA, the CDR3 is TGTGCCTGGGAACCTGGACAGGGTGGGTTTCGAAATCAGCCCCAGCATTTT. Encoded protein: CAWEPGQGGFRNQPQHF.

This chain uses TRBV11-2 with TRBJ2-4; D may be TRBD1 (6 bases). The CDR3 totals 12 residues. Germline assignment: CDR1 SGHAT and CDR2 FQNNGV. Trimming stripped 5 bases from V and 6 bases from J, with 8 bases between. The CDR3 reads CASSPDRNIQYF. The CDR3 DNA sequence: TGTGCCAGCAGCCCGGACAGAAACATTCAGTACTTC.

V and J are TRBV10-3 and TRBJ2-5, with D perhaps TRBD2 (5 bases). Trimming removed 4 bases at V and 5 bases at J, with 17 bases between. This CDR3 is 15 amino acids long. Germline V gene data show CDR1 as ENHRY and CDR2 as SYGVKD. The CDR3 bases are TGTGCCATCAGTGGCGGCGGGCCGAAGGGCGAGACCCAGTACTTC. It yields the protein CAISGGGPKGETQYF.

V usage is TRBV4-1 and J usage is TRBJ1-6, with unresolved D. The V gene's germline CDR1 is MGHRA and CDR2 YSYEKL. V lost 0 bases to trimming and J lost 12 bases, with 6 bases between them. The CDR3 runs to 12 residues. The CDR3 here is CASSQDKGPLHF. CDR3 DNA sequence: TGCGCCAGCAGCCAAGATAAGGGACCCCTCCACTTT.

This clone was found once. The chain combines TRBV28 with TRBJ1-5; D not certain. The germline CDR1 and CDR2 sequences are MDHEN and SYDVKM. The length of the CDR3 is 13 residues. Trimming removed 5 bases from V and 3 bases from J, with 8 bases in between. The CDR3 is CASSPSYNQPQHF. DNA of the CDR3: TGTGCCAGCAGTCCAAGTTACAATCAGCCCCAGCATTTT.

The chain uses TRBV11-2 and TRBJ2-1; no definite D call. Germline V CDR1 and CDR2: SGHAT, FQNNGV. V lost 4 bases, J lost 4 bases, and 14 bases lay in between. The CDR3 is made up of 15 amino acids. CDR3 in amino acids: CASSSATQSYNEQFF. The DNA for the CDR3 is TGTGCCAGCAGCTCCGCGACTCAATCTTACAATGAGCAGTTCTTC. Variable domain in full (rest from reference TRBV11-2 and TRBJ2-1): EAGVAQSPRYKIIEKRQSVAFWCNPISGHATLYWYQQILGQGPKLLIQFQNNGVVDDSQLPKDRFSAERLKGVDSTLKIQPAKLEDSAVYLCASSSATQSYNEQFFGPGTRLTVL.

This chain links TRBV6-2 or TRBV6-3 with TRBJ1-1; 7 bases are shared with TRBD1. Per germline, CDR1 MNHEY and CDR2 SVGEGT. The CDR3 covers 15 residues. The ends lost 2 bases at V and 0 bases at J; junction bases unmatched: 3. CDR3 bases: TGTGCCAGCAGTTACAGGGGGCTTATGAACACTGAAGCTTTCTTT. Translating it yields CASSYRGLMNTEAFF.

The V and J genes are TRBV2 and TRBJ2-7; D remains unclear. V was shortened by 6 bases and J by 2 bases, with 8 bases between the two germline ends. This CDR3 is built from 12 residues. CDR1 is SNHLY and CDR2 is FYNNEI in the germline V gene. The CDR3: CASRVYTYEQYF. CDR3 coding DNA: TGTGCCAGCAGGGTTTACACCTACGAGCAGTACTTC. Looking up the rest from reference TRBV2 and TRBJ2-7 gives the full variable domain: EPEVTQTPSHQVTQMGQEVILRCVPISNHLYFYWYRQILGQKVEFLVSFYNNEISEKSEIFDDQFSVERPDGSNFTLKIRSTKLEDSAMYFCASRVYTYEQYFGPGTRLTVT.

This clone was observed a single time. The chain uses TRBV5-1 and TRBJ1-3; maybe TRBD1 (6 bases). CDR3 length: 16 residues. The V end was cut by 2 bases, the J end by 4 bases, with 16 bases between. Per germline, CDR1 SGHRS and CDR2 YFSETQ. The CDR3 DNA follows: TGCGCCAGCAGCTTCGATTGGGGGGCGCCCGGAAACACCATATATTTT. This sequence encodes CASSFDWGAPGNTIYF.